The clone carrying this TCR beta chain is labeled medium-sized based on frequency. The sequence runs out 3 residues before the end of the CDR3; the remainder is reconstructed from the germline J gene. This entry is derived from a study of T cells in women clearing cervical HPV infection. Using immunoSEQ multiplex PCR, the repertoire was profiled, and TCRdb retains in-frame clones only, with some absent. The table lists tens of thousands of clones, with under 10% in the top ten. This CDR3 is 20 amino acids long. The germline V gene has CDR1 LNHDA and CDR2 SQIVND (reference sequence). The V gene end was trimmed by 3 bases and the J gene end by 0 bases; junction bases not matched to a gene: 14.

This TCR was recovered from a woman between 18 and 70 years old with a cervical HPV16 infection that either progressed to CIN3+ or cleared (not recorded which). Sequencing used blood buffy coat. The chain joins TRBV19 to TRBJ2-4, with 10 bases that match TRBD2. The CDR3 spells CASSIRRLAGENLAKNIQYF. The part of the CDR3 DNA that was read is TGTGCCAGTAGTATTCGACGACTAGCGGGTGAAAACCTAGCCAAAAACATT.